This T cell receptor beta chain appears in the sequencing data of a study of beta chain features in type 1 diabetes. Findings and caveats of the study: Insertions were fewer and deletions more numerous at VDJ junctions in type 1 diabetes patients. Sequencing used cDNA, and cells with high TCR expression could therefore be over-represented. Type 1 diabetes patients had TCRB CDR3s that were shorter (moderately but significantly so) in all four CD4+ subsets.

To note about this clone: Its cognate antigen is unknown.

The ends were cut back, 2 bases at V and 5 bases at J, with 12 bases in the middle. The CDR3 is made up of 14 amino acids. Looked up from germline, CDR1 is SGHNT and CDR2 is YYREEE (reference sequence). Each donor gave one heparinised blood draw averaging around 120 mL. By way of CD45RO/CCR7/CD25/CD127/CD95/CD27, the CD4+ regulatory, stem cell-like memory, central memory and naive cells were sorted. Reverse transcription of all isolated RNA meant that expressed TCRB transcripts were sequenced. Data came from immunoSEQ multiplex PCR; TCRdb stores just in-frame clones and leaves some out. Seen here are around 180,000 clones, approximately 7.8% observed once, and the top ten hold about 0.9%.

J is TRBJ2-3 and V is TRBV5-4; a possible D gene is TRBD2 (6 bases). This TCR derives from a woman in her forties with type 1 diabetes. The source material was central memory CD4+ T cells from blood. The CDR3 nucleotides read TGTGCCAGCAGCTTCCGTGGAGGGGAAGATACGCAGTATTTT. This sequence encodes CASSFRGGEDTQYF.